The 2 T cell receptor beta chains below all came from one sample that was sequenced in a study of CD8 T cells in Susac syndrome. RNA in amounts of roughly 0.5 to 1 ug was reverse transcribed with random hexamers. Using its own MiXCR run on the immunoSEQ multiplex PCR reads, TCRdb lists one record per CDR3 protein. Of 150,000 to 200,000 distinct CDR3 sequences in the sample, around 93% were seen once. What was sequenced was CD4+ T cells from PBMCs. The receptors derive from a human donor in good health.

The chain recombines TRBV5-1 with TRBJ2-3, with 7 bases fitting TRBD1. Germline trimming cut 3 bases from V and 1 base from J; bases unmatched to any gene: 14. Per the germline V gene, CDR1 is SGHRS and CDR2 is YFSETQ. This CDR3 has 18 amino acids. CDR3 amino acids: CASSYTQGPPDGTDTQYF. The CDR3, as DNA: TGCGCCAGCAGCTACACACAGGGGCCACCCGACGGCACAGATACGCAGTATTTT.

In DNA, the CDR3 is TGTGCCAGCAGCCTTAGACAGGGGTACTACGAGCAGTACTTC. As protein: CASSLRQGYYEQYF. The chain is built from TRBV7-2 and TRBJ2-7; 8 bases agree with TRBD1. This CDR3 contains 14 residues. The ends lost 5 bases at V and 3 bases at J; junction bases unmatched: 6. Germline CDR1 SGHTA, CDR2 FQGNSA.